The entry below gives a single TCR beta chain sequence along with its context. Antigen specificity is unknown. The V and J ends lost 4 bases and 7 bases respectively, with 17 bases between them. CDR3 length: 14 amino acids. Germline CDR1 and CDR2: SGHNT and YYREEE (reference sequence). The entry originates in a study of cytomegalovirus exposure and HLA in healthy donors. Study findings and constraints: Associated with cytomegalovirus, according to the listing, were around 160 TCR beta chains.

The repertoire was sequenced with immunoSEQ multiplex PCR; TCRdb's copy has only in-frame clones and lacks some. The sample includes tens of thousands of clones, roughly 90% of them seen just once. Specimen: PBMCs. The receptor comes from a woman aged 18-29 years in good health and CMV-seropositive. The chain joins TRBV5-4 to TRBJ2-5; tentative D call: TRBD2 (6 bases). In nucleotides, the CDR3 is TGTGCCAGCAGCACAGACCGGGAGATCGGGACCCAGTACTTC. Translating gives CASSTDREIGTQYF.